This T cell receptor delta chain was captured by sequencing in a study of gamma-delta T cells after stem cell transplantation. This clone was observed a handful of times. Since a far larger clone is one base different, this is likely a read error. The sample holds other DNA sequences that translate to the same CDR3. TCRdb fed the RT-PCR reads to CATT. The table has some 3,200 delta-chain clones, more than 1.5% seen once; the top ten hold 30% to 45%. The origin of this receptor is a human donor. It is not recorded whose cells these are; they may come from a transplant donor. The sequencing sample was made of gamma-delta T cells.

CDR3 residues: CACDTVLWGTENRTAQLFF. The CDR3 DNA reads as TGTGCCTGTGACACCGTACTCTGGGGGACCGAAAACAGGACAGCACAGCTCTTCTTT. V is TRDV2 and J is TRDJ2; 8 nucleotides align to TRDD3. CDR3 length: 19 amino acids. CDR1 and CDR2 (germline): GEAIGNYY, EKD.